This T cell receptor beta chain originates from a study of beta chain features in type 1 diabetes. About the study: Regarding age, gender and cell yields, patients proved similar to healthy donors. The study, taken as a whole, reports: Type 1 diabetes patients showed a moderate but significant shortening of TCRB CDR3s in all four CD4+ subsets.

V was pared by 5 bases and J by 4 bases, with 21 bases between. Germline V gives CDR1 MDHEN, CDR2 SYDVKM. This CDR3 comprises 17 residues. By way of CD45RO/CCR7/CD25/CD127/CD95/CD27, the CD4+ regulatory, stem cell-like memory, central memory and naive cells were sorted. Purities in excess of 95% were seen in all sorted populations. The investigators reverse transcribed all of the isolated RNA, so they sequenced expressed TCRB transcripts. Repertoires were generated with immunoSEQ multiplex PCR, while TCRdb's copy carries only in-frame clones and drops some. The table includes around 110,000 clones, about 17% detected once. On this clone: Antigen unknown.

The TCR originated in a man younger than 45 with type 1 diabetes. The chain links TRBV28 to TRBJ1-5; D perhaps matches TRBD1 (5 bases). Sample: central memory CD4+ T cells from blood. The CDR3 DNA is TGTGCCAGCAGTCCGTACCCAACGGGGGGAAGGAATCAGCCCCAGCATTTT. It yields the protein CASSPYPTGGRNQPQHF.